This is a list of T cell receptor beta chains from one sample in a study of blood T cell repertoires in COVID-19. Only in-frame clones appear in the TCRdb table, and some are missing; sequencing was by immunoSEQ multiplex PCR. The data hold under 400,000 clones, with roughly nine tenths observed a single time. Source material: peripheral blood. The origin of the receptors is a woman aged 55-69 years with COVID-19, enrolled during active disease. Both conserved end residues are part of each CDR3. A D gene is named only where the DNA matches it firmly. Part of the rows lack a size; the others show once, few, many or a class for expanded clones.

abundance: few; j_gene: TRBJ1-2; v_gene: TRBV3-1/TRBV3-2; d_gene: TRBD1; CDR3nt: TGTGCCAGCAGCCAAGATGGGGTCCTAGGGACAGCGAGTAACTATGGCTACACCTTC; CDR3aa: CASSQDGVLGTASNYGYTF
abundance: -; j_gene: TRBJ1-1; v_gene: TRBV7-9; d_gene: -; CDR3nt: TGTGCCAGCAGCCCCAAGGGGGGGGTGGACACTGAAGCTTTCTTT; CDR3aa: CASSPKGGVDTEAFF
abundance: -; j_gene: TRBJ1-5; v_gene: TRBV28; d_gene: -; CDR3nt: TGTGCCAGTAGAGCACTACAGGGTAATCAGCCCCAGCATTTT; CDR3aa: CASRALQGNQPQHF
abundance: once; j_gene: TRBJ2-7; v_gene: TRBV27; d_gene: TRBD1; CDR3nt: TGTGCCAGCAGTAAACCGGGACAGGGGGTCTACGAGCAGTACTTC; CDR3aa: CASSKPGQGVYEQYF
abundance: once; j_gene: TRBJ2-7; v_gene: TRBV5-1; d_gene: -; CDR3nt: TGCGCCAGCAGCTTGGTACAGGAGACGAGCGAGCAGTACTTC; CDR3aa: CASSLVQETSEQYF
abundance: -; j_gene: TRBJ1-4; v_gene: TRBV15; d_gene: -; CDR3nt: TGTGCCACCAGCGTACGGAGTTTTGGAGAAAAACTGTTTTTT; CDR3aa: CATSVRSFGEKLFF
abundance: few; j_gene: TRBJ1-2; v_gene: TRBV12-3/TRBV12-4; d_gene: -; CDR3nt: TGTGCCAGCAGCTTACAGGGAGGCGGCTACACCTTC; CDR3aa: CASSLQGGGYTF
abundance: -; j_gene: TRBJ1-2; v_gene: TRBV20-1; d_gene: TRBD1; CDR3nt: TGCAGTGCTAGGGACAGGGTCGGCTACACCTTC; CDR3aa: CSARDRVGYTF
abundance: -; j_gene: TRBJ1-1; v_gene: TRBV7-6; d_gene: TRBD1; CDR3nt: TGTGCCAGCAGCCAGCGGCAGGGGGCCTCGAACACTGAAGCTTTCTTT; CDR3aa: CASSQRQGASNTEAFF
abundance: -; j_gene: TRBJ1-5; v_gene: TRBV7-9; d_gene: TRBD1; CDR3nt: TGTGCCAGCAGCCCTCGACAGGGTAGAGGTCAGCCCCAGCATTTT; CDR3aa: CASSPRQGRGQPQHF
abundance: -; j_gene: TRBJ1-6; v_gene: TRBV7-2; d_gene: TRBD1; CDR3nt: TGTGCCAGCAACAGAATCAGGGGGCATAATTCACCCCTCCACTTT; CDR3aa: CASNRIRGHNSPLHF
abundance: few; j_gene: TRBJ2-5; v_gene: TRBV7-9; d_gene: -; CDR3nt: TGTGCCAGCAGCTTGGGACTTGCTCAAGAGACCCAGTACTTC; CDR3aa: CASSLGLAQETQYF
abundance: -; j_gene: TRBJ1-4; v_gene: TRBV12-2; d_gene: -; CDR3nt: TGTGCAAGTCGCTTAGTCGTTGAAAAACTGTTTTTT; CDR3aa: CASRLVVEKLFF
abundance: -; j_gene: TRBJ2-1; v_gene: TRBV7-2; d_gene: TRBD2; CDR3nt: TGTGCCAGCAGCTTAGCTCCTGCGACTAGCGGTTTTATCTCCTACAATGAGCAGTTCTTC; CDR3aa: CASSLAPATSGFISYNEQFF
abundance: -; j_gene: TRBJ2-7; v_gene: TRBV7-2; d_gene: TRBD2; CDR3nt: TGTGCCAGCAGCCCGGATCGGGGGGGCTACGAGCAGTACTTC; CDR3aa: CASSPDRGGYEQYF
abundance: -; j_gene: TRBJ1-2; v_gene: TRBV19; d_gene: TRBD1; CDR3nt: TGTGCCAGTACCGTAGGGGGCCGCTACACCTTC; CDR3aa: CASTVGGRYTF
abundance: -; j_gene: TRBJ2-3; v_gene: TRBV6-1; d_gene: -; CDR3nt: TGTGCCAGCAGTGACCGACTCACGGATACGCAGTATTTT; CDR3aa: CASSDRLTDTQYF
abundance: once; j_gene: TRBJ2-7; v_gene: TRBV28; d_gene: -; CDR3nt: TGTGCCAGCGGTCAGGATCCTACCTACGAGCAGTACTTC; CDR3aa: CASGQDPTYEQYF
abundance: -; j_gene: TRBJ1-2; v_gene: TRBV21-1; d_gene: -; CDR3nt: TGTGCCTGTATACAGGGGAGTGCTAACTATGGCTACACCTTC; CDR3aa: CACIQGSANYGYTF
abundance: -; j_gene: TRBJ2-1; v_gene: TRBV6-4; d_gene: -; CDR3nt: TGTGCCAGCAGTGATCAACCGGGGATACGTTACAATGAGCAGTTCTTC; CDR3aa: CASSDQPGIRYNEQFF
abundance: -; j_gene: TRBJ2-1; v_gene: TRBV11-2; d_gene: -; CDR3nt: TGTGCCAGCAGCTTTCACTATGAGCAGTTCTTC; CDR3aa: CASSFHYEQFF
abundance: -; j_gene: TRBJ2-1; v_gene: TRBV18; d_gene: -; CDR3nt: TGTGCCAGCTCACGGGGACAAACTACCTACAATGAGCAGTTCTTC; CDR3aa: CASSRGQTTYNEQFF
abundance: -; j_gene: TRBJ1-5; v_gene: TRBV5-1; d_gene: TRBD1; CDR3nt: TGCGCCAGCAGCTCAGACAGGGTGAGGAATCAGCCCCAGCATTTT; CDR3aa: CASSSDRVRNQPQHF
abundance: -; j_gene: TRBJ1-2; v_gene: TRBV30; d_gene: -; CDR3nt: TGTGCCTGGAGTGTACGGGATGGCTACACCTTC; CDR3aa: CAWSVRDGYTF
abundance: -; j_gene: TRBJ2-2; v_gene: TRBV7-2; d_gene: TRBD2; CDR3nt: TGTGCCAGCAGCCCCCACCGGCGGGGGGGCAACACCGGGGAGCTGTTTTTT; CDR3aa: CASSPHRRGGNTGELFF
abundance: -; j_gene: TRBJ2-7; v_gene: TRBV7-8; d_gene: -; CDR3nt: TGTGCCAGCAGCCCTAAGATTTCGTACGAGCAGTACTTC; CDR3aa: CASSPKISYEQYF
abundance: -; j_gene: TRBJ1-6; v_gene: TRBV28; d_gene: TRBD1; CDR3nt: TGTGCCAGCAGTCCCCGGACAGGGTTTTATAATTCACCCCTCCACTTT; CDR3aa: CASSPRTGFYNSPLHF
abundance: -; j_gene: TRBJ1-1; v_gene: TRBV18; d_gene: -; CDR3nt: TGTGCCAGCTCACCAGACACCTACACTGAAGCTTTCTTT; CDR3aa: CASSPDTYTEAFF
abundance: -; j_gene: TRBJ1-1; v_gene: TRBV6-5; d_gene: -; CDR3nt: TGTGCCAGCAGTTCGAGGACAGCGAACACTGAAGCTTTCTTT; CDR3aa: CASSSRTANTEAFF
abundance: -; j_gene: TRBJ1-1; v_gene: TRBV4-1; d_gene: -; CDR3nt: TGCGCCAGCAGCCAAGATGCGGTCGGGGGGTTTGGGACTGAAGCTTTCTTT; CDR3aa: CASSQDAVGGFGTEAFF
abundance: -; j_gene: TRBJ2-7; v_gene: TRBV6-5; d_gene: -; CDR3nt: TGTGCCAGCAGTTACTCGAATGGGGGCCCCTACGAGCAGTACTTC; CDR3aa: CASSYSNGGPYEQYF
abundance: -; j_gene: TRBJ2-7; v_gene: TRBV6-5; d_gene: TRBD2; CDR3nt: TGTGCCAGCAGTTCGATCCAAGCGGGGAGCTCCTACGAGCAGTACTTC; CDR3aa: CASSSIQAGSSYEQYF
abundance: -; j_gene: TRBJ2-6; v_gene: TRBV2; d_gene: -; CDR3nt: TGTGCCAGCAGTGAACGAGGGGGGGCTGGGGCCAACGTCCTGACTTTC; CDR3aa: CASSERGGAGANVLTF
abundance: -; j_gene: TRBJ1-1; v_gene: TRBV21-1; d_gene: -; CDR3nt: TGTGCCAGCAGCCCCCGAGGAGGCAGGGGCCGATGGGAAACTGAAGCTTTCTTT; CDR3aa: CASSPRGGRGRWETEAFF
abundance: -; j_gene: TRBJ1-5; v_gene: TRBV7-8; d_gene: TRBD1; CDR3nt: TGTGCCAGCAGCTCCCAACGGACAGGGGGCCGTCAGCCCCAGCATTTT; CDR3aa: CASSSQRTGGRQPQHF
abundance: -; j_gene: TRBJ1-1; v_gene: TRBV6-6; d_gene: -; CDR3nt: TGTGCCAGCAGTGCCTTCGGGGGGGCCACTGAAGCTTTCTTT; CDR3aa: CASSAFGGATEAFF
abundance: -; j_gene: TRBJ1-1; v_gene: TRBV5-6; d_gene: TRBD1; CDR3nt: TGTGCCAGCAGCCCGAGGGGGCGAGGGTACACTGAAGCTTTCTTT; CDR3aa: CASSPRGRGYTEAFF
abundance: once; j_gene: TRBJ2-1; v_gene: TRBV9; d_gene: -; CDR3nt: TGTGCCAGCAGCGTAGCCGCGGGGACTCCCACCTACAATGAGCAGTTCTTC; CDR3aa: CASSVAAGTPTYNEQFF
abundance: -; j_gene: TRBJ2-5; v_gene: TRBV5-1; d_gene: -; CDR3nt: TGCGCCAGCAGCTTAGGAGTCCATGGGGAGACCCAGTACTTC; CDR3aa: CASSLGVHGETQYF
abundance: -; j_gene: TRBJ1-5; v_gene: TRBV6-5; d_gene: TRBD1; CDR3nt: TGTGCCAGCAGCTCGGACAGGGTAAGTCAGCCCCAGCATTTT; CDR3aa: CASSSDRVSQPQHF
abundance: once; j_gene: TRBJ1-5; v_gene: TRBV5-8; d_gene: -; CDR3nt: TGTGCCAGCAGCTTGGTGTCAGGGGGCAATCAGCCCCAGCATTTT; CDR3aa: CASSLVSGGNQPQHF
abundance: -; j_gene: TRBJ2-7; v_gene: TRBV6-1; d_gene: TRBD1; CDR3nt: TGTGCCAGCAGGCTAACAGGGGCTTCATCCTACGAGCAGTACTTC; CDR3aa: CASRLTGASSYEQYF
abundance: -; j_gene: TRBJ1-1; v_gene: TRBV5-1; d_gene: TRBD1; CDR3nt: TGCGCCAGCAGCTCGACAAGGACGGGACAGGGTTATAAAATCACTGAAGCTTTCTTT; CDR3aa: CASSSTRTGQGYKITEAFF
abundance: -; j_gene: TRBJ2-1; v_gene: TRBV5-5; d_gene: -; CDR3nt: TGTGCCAGCAGCAAACAGGACAGTGAGCAGTTCTTC; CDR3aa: CASSKQDSEQFF
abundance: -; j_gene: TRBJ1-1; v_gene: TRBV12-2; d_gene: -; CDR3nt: TGTGCAAGTCGCGCCAATAACAGGGACGGGAACACTGAAGCTTTCTTT; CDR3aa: CASRANNRDGNTEAFF
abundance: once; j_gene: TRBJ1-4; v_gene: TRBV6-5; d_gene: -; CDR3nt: TGTGCCAGCAGTCTCGGACTCTCCCGGGAGGAACTGTTTTTT; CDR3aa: CASSLGLSREELFF
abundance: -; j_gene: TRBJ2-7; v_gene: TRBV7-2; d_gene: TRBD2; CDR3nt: TGTGCCAGCAGCTTAGTCCCGGGGGGTTCCTACGAGCAGTACTTC; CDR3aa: CASSLVPGGSYEQYF
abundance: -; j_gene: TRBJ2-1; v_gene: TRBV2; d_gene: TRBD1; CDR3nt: TGTGCCAGCAGAAGACAGGGGGCCCCCTACAATGAGCAGTTCTTC; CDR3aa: CASRRQGAPYNEQFF
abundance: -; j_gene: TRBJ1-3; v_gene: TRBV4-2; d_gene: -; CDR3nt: TGTGCCAGCAGCCAAGATTTTACAGGCTCTGGAAACACCATATATTTT; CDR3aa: CASSQDFTGSGNTIYF
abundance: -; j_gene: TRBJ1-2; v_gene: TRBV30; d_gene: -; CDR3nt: TGTGTAACCGTAGATGACTATGGCTACACCTTC; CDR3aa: CVTVDDYGYTF
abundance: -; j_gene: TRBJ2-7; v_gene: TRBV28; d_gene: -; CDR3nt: TGTGCCAGCTCCCTTCGGGGTATGCCTGGATACGAGCAGTACTTC; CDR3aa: CASSLRGMPGYEQYF
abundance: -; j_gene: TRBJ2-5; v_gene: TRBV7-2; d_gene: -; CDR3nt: TGTGCCAGCAGCTTAGGTAGCATGCCACAGACCCAGTACTTC; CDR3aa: CASSLGSMPQTQYF
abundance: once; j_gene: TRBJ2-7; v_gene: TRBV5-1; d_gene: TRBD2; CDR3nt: TGCGCCAGCAGCCCGGGTAGCGGGGTCTACGAGCAGTACTTC; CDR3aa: CASSPGSGVYEQYF
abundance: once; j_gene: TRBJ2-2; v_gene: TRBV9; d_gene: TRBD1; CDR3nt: TGTGCCAGCAGCGTAGTACAGGGGACGAACACCGGGGAGCTGTTTTTT; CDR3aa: CASSVVQGTNTGELFF